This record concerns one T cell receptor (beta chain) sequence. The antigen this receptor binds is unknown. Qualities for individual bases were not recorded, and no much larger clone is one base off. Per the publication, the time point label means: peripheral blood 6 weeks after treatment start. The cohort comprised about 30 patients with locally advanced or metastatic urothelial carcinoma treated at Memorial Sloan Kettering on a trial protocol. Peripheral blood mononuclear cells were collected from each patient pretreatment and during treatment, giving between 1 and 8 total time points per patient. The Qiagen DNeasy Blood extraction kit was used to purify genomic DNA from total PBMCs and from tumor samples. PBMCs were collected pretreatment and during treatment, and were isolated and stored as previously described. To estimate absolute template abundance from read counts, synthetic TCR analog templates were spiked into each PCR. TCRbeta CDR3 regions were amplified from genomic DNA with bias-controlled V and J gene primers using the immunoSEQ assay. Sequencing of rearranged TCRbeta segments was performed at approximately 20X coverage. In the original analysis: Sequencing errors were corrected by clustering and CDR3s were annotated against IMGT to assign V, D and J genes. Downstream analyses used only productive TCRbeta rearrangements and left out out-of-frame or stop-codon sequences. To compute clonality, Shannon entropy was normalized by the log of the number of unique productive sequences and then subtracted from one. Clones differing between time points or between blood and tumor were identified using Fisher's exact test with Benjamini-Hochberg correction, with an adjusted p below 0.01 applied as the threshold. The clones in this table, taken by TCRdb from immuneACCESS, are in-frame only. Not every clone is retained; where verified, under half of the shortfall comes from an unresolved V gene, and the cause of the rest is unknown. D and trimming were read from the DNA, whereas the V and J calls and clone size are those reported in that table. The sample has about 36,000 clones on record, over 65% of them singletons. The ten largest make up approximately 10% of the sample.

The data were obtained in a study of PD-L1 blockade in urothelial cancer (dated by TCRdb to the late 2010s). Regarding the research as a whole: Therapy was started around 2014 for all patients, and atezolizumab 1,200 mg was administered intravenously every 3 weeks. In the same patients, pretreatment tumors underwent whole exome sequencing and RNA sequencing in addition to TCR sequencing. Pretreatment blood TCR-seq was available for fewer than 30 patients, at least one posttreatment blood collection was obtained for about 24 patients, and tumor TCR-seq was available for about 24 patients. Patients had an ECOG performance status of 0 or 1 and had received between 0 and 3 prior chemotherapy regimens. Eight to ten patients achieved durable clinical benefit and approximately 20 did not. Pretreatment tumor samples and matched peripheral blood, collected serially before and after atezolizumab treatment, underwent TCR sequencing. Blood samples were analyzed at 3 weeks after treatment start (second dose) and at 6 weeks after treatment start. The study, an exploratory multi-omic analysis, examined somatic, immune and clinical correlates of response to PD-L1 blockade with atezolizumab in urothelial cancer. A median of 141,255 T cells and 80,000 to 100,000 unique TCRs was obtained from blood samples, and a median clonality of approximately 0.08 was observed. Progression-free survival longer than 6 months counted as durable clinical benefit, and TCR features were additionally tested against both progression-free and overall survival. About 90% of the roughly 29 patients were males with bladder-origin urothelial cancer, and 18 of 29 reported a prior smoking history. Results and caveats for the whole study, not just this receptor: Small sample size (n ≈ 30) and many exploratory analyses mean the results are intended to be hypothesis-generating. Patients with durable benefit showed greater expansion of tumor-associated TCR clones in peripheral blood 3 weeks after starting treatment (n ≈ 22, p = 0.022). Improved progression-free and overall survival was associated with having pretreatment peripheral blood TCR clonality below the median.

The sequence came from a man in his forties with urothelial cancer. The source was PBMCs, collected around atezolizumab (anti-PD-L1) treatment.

The CDR3 loop reads CASSVGLGGGYTF. The DNA reads TGTGCCAGCAGCGTAGGTTTGGGGGGTGGCTACACCTTC. The sequence joins TRBV9 to TRBJ1-2; a weak D assignment points to TRBD1 (5 bases agree). CDR1 and CDR2 were assigned from the germline V gene as SGDLS and YYNGEE. The CDR3 spans 13 residues, from the cysteine through the phenylalanine. Only the CDR3 region is kept as DNA, spanning 39 bases read in frame from base 1. Relative to germline, V is 0 bases shorter and J is 7 bases shorter, with 10 bases between their ends.